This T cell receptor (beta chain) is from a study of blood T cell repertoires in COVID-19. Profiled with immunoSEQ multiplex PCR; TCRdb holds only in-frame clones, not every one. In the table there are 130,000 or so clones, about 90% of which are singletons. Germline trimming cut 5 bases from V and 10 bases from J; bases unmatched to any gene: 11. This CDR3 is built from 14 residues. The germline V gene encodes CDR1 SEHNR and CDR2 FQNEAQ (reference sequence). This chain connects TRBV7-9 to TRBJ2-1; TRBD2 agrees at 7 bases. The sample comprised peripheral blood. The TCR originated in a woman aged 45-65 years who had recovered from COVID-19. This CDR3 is CASSQAGVRREQFF. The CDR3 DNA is TGTGCCAGCAGCCAGGCGGGGGTCCGCCGGGAGCAGTTCTTC.